The clone carrying this TCR beta chain came up many times. This entry comes from a study of identical twins. One entry per CDR3 protein results from TCRdb running MiXCR on the 5' RACE reads. The repertoire holds roughly 250,000 distinct CDR3 sequences, roughly 13% seen once, with 8.5% to 10% in the top ten. Per germline, CDR1 LGHDT and CDR2 YNNKEL (reference sequence). The CDR3 loop spans 14 amino acids. Trimming took 4 bases from V and 1 from J, leaving 11 bases between them. V gene TRBV3-1 combines with J gene TRBJ2-7; D gene unclear. The material sequenced was memory (CD45RO+) T cells sorted from blood. The receptor comes from a woman aged 18-29 years in good health. CDR3 loop: CASSLSGLSYEQYF. CDR3 bases: TGTGCCAGCAGCCTGTCAGGCCTTTCCTACGAGCAGTACTTC.